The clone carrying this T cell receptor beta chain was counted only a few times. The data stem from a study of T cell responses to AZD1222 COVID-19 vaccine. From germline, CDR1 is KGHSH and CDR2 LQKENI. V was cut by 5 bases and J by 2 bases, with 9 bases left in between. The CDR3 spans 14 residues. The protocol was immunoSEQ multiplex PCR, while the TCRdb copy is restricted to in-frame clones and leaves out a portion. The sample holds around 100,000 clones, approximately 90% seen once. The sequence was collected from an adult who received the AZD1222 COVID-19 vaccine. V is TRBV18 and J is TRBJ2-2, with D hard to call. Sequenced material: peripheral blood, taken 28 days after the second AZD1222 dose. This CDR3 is CASSFLDNTGELFF. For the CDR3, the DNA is TGTGCCAGCTCATTTCTAGATAACACCGGGGAGCTGTTTTTT.